This T cell receptor (beta chain) was captured in a study of human T cells and chemical hapten exposure. The time point is: patch test 1, 2 weeks after DPC sensitization. Treatment noted: therapeutic diphenylcyclopropenone sensitization with weekly scalp DPC. The CDR3 is 13 amino acids. Germline loops: CDR1 MNHEY, CDR2 SVGEGT. Trimming left V 2 bases short and J 6 bases short, with 8 bases between. This clonotype was observed many times. TCRdb ran MiXCR on the RACE reads and lists one entry per CDR3 protein. The table shows fewer than 500,000 distinct CDR3 sequences, with roughly 5% occurring only once.

Here the sequenced sample was whole blood, taken in connection with sensitization to the hapten diphenylcyclopropenone (DPC). This rearrangement joins TRBV6-2 or TRBV6-3 to TRBJ1-5; D is unclear. This receptor was identified in a woman aged 45 to 65 with alopecia areata. Some clones in this sample may be carry-over from other donors' samples. CDR3 sequence reads: CASSYGGLQPQHF. The CDR3 nucleotides are TGTGCCAGCAGTTACGGCGGGCTTCAGCCCCAGCATTTT.